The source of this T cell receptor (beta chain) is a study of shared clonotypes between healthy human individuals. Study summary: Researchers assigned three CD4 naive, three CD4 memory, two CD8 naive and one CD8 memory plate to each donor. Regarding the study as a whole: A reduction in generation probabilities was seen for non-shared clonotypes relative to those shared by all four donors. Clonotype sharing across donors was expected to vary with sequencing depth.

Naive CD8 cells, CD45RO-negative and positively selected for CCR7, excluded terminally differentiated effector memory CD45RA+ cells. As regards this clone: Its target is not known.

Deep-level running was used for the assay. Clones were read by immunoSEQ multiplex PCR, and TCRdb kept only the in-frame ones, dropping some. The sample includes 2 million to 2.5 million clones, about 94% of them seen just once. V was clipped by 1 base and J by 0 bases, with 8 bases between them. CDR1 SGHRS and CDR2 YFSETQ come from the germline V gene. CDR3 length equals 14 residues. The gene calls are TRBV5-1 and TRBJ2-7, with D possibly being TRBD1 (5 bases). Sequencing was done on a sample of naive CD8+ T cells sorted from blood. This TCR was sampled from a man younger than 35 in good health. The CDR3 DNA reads TGCGCCAGCAGCTTGCCGACAGACTCCTACGAGCAGTACTTC. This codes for CASSLPTDSYEQYF.